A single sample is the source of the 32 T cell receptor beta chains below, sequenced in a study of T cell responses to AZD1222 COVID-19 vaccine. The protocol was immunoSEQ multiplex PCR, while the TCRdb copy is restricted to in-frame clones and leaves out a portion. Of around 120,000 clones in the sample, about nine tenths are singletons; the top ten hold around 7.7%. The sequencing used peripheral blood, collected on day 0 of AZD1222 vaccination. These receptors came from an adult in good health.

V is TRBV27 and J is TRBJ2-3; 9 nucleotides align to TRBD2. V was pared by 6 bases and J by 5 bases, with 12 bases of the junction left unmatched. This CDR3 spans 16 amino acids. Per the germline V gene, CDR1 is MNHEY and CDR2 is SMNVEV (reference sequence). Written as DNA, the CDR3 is TGTGCCAGCAGCCGCCTGGCTAGCGGGGTGATAGATACGCAGTATTTT. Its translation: CASSRLASGVIDTQYF.

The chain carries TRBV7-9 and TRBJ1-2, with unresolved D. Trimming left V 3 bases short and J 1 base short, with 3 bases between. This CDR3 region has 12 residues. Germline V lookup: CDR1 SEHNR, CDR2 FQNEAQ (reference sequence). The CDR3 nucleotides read TGTGCCAGCAGCTTCGATAACTATGGCTACACCTTC. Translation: CASSFDNYGYTF.

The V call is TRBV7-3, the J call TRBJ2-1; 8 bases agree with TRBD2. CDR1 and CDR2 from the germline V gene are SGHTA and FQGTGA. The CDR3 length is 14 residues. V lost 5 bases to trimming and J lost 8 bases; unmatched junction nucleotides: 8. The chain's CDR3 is CASSRGGLRDEQFF. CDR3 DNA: TGTGCCAGCAGCCGGGGGGGCCTCAGGGATGAGCAGTTCTTC.

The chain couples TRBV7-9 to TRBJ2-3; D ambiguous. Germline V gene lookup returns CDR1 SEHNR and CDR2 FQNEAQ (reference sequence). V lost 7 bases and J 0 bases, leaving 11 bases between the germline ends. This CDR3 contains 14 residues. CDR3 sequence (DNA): TGTGCCAGCATGGGTCCGTTAAGCACAGATACGCAGTATTTT. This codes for CASMGPLSTDTQYF.

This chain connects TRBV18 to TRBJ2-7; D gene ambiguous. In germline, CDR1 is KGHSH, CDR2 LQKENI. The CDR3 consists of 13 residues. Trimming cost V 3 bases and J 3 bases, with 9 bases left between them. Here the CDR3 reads CASSPPVDYEQYF. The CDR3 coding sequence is TGTGCCAGCTCACCCCCCGTGGACTACGAGCAGTACTTC.

The CDR3 coding sequence is TGTGCCAGCAGCCAACAGGGGGCGAACACCGGGGAGCTGTTTTTT. The encoded protein is CASSQQGANTGELFF. The chain carries TRBV5-5 and TRBJ2-2, with TRBD1 matching 8 bases. This CDR3 comprises 15 residues. Looked up from germline, CDR1 is SGHKS and CDR2 is YYEKEE (reference sequence). V lost 4 bases to trimming and J lost 0 bases; unmatched junction nucleotides: 2.

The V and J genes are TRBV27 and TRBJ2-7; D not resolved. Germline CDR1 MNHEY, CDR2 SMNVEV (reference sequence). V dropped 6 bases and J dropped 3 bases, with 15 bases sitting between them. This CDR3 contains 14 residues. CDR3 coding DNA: TGTGCCAGCAGCACCTTTCCCCGAATCTACGAGCAGTACTTC. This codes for CASSTFPRIYEQYF.

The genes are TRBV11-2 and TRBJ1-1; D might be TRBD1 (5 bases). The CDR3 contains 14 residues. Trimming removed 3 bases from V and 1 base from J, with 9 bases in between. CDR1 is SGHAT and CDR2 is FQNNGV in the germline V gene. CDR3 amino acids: CASSFGQGNTEAFF. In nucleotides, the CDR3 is TGTGCCAGCAGCTTCGGGCAGGGGAACACTGAAGCTTTCTTT.

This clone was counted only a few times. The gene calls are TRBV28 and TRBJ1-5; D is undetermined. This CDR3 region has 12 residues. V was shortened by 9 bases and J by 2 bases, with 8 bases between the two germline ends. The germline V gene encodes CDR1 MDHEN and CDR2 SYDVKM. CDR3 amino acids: CASGVGNQPQHF. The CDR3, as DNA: TGTGCCAGTGGGGTCGGCAATCAGCCCCAGCATTTT.

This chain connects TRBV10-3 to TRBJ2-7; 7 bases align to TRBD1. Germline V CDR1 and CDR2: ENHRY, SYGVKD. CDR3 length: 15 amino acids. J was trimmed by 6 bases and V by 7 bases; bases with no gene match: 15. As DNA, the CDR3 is TGTGCCATCACCCGACAGGGAATGTGGTCGGGCGAGCAGTACTTC. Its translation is CAITRQGMWSGEQYF.

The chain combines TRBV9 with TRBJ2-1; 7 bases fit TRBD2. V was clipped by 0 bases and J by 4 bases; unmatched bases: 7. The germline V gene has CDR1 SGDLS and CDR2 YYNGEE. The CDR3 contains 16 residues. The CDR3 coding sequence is TGTGCCAGCAGCGTAGCTACGCTAGCGGCGTACAATGAGCAGTTCTTC. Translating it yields CASSVATLAAYNEQFF.

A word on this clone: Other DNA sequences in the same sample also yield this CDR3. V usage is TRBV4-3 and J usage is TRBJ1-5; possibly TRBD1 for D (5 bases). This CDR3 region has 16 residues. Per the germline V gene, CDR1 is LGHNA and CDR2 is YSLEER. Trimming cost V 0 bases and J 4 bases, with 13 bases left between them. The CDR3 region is CASSQEGGGFNQPQHF. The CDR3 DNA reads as TGCGCCAGCAGCCAAGAAGGTGGGGGGTTTAATCAGCCCCAGCATTTT.

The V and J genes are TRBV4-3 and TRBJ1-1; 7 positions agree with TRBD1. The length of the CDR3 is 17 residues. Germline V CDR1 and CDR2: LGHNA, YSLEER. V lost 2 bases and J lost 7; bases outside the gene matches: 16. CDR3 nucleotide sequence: TGCGCCAGCAGCCAACATCCGGGGACAGCGGGCGGGGGTGAAGCTTTCTTT. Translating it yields CASSQHPGTAGGGEAFF.

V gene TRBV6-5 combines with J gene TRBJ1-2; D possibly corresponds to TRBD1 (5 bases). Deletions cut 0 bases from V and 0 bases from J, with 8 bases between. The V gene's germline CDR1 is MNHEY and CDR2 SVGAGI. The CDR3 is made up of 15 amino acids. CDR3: CASSYSTDPNYGYTF. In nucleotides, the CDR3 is TGTGCCAGCAGTTACTCGACAGACCCTAACTATGGCTACACCTTC.

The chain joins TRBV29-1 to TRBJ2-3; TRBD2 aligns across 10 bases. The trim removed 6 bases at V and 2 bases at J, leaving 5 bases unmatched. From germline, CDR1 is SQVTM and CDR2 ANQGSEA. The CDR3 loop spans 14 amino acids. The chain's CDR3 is CSVRTSGVTDTQYF. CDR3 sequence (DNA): TGCAGCGTCCGAACTAGCGGGGTCACAGATACGCAGTATTTT.

The CDR3 is CASSVGGSHTGELFF. The CDR3 bases are TGTGCCAGCAGCGTAGGCGGCAGCCACACCGGGGAGCTGTTTTTT. The rearrangement links TRBV9 to TRBJ2-2; no clear D. V was shortened by 0 bases and J by 3 bases, with 9 bases between the two germline ends. CDR1 SGDLS and CDR2 YYNGEE come from the germline V gene. The CDR3 has 15 amino acids.

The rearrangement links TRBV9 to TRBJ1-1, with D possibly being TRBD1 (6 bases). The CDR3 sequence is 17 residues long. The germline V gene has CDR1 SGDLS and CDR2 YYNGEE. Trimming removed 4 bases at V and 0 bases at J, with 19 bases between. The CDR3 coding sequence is TGTGCCAGCAGCCCAACCTCGGGGGCGGAGATGAACACTGAAGCTTTCTTT. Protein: CASSPTSGAEMNTEAFF.

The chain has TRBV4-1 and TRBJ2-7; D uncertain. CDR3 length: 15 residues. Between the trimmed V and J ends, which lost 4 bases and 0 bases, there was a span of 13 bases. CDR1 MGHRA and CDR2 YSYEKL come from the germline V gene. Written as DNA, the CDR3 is TGCGCCAGCAGCCCCCCGACGGGCGACTCCTACGAGCAGTACTTC. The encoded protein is CASSPPTGDSYEQYF.

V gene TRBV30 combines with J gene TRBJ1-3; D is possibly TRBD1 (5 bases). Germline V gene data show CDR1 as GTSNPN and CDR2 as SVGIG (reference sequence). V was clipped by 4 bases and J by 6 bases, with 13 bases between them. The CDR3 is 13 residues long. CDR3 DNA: TGTGCCTGGAAAGGACGGGGGGAAAACACCATATATTTT. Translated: CAWKGRGENTIYF.

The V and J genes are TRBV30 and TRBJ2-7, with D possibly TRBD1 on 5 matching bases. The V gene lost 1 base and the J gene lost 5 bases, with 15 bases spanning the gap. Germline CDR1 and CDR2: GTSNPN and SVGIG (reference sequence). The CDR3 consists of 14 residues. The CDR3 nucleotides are TGTGCCTGGAGTGGGTTAAGAAGGGGAAACGAGCAGTACTTC. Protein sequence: CAWSGLRRGNEQYF.

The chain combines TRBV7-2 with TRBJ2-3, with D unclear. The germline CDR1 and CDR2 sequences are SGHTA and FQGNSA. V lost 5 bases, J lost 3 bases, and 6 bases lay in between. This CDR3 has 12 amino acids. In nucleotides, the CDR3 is TGTGCCAGCAGCCGCTGGACAGATACGCAGTATTTT. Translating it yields CASSRWTDTQYF.

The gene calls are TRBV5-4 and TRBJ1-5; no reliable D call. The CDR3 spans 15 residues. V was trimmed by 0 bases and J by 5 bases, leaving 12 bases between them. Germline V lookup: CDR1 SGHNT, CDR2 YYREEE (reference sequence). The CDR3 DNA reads TGTGCCAGCAGCTTGGATGGGGAGTGGGATCAGCCCCAGCATTTT. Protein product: CASSLDGEWDQPQHF.

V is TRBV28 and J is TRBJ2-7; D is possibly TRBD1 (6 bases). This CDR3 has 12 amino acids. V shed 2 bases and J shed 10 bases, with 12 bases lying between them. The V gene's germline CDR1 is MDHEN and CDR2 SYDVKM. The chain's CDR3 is CASSLATGYQYF. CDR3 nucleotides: TGTGCCAGCAGTTTAGCGACAGGCTATCAGTACTTC.

Here the CDR3 reads CASSQDTPEAFF. CDR3 nucleotide sequence: TGTGCCAGCAGCCAAGATACTCCTGAAGCTTTCTTT. V is TRBV4-2 and J is TRBJ1-1; D is unresolved. Trimming removed 0 bases from V and 6 bases from J, with 5 bases in between. The germline V gene encodes CDR1 LGHNA and CDR2 YNFKEQ. CDR3 length: 12 residues.

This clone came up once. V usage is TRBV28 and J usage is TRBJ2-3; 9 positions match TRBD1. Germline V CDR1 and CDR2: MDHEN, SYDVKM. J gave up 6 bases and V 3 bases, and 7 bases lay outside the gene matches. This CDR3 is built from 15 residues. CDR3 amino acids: CASSFYRGRADTQYF. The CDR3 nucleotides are TGTGCCAGCAGTTTTTACAGGGGGCGAGCGGATACGCAGTATTTT.

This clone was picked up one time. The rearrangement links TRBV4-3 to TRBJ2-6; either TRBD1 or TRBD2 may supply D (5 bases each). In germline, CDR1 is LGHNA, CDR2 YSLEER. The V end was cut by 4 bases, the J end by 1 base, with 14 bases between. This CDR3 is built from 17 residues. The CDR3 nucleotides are TGCGCCAGCAGCCCGGGGCTGGAAAGGTCTGGGGCCAACGTCCTGACTTTC. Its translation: CASSPGLERSGANVLTF.

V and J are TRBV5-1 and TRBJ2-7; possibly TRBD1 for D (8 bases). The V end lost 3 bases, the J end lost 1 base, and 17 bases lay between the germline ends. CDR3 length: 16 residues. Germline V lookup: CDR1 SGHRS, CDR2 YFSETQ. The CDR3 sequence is CASSSDRGGGSYEQYF. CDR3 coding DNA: TGCGCCAGCAGCTCTGACAGGGGAGGGGGGTCCTACGAGCAGTACTTC.

This chain's CDR3 is CASTPVTSYEQYF. The CDR3 DNA follows: TGTGCCAGCACCCCCGTCACCTCGTACGAGCAGTACTTC. The V gene is TRBV6-2 or TRBV6-3, the J gene TRBJ2-7; D ambiguous. Trimming removed 7 bases from V and 4 bases from J, with 14 bases in between. The CDR3 covers 13 residues. The V gene's germline CDR1 is MNHEY and CDR2 SVGEGT.

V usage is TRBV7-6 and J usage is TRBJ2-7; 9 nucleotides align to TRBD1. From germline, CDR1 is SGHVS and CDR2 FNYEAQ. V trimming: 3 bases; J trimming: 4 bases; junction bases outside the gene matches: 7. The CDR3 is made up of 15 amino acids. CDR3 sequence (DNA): TGTGCCAGCAGCTTCCCGGGACAGGGTTCTTACGAGCAGTACTTC. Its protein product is CASSFPGQGSYEQYF. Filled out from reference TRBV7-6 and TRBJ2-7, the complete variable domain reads GAGVSQSPRYKVTKRGQDVALRCDPISGHVSLYWYRQALGQGPEFLTYFNYEAQQDKSGLPNDRFSAERPEGSISTLTIQRTEQRDSAMYRCASSFPGQGSYEQYFGPGTRLTVT.

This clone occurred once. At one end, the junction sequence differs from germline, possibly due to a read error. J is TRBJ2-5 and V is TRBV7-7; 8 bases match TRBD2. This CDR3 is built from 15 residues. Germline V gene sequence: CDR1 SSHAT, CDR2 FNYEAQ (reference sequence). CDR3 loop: CASSLDGAGGETQYF. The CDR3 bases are TGTGCTAGCAGCTTGGACGGGGCGGGAGGAGAGACCCAGTACTTC.

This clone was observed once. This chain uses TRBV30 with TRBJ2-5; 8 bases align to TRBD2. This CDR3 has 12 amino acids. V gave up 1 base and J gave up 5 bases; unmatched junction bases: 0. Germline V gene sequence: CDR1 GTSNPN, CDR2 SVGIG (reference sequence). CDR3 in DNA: TGTGCCTGGAGTGCGGGGGGGGAGACCCAGTACTTC. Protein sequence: CAWSAGGETQYF.

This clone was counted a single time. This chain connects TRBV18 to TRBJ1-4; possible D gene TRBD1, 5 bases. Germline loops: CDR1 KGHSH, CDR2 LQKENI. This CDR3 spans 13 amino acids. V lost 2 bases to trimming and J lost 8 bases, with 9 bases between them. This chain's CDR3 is CASSPVGEEKLFF. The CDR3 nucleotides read TGTGCCAGCTCACCAGTGGGGGAAGAAAAACTGTTTTTT.